The clone carrying this T cell receptor beta chain was detected many times. Its antigen is still unknown. TCRdb re-derived calls from the RACE reads in MiXCR, one entry per CDR3 protein. The data contain 130,000 or so distinct CDR3 sequences, approximately 8.3% of them singletons. Time point of the sample: healthy volunteer bleed at 2 weeks. Extraction of total RNA was performed on unfractionated whole blood. The data belong to a study of human T cells and chemical hapten exposure. Study details: Small discrepancies in pooled library volume mainly accounted for the varying TCR yields per sample.

The length of the CDR3 is 17 residues. Germline values: CDR1 SEHNR, CDR2 FQNEAQ (reference sequence). Trimming removed 5 bases from V and 4 bases from J, with 20 bases in between. Findings and limits, study-wide: The number of TCRs over 1 in 1000 frequency stayed unchanged after DPC.

This TCR came from a male donor in good health. Some clones in this sample may be carry-over from other donors' samples. The chain recombines TRBV7-9 with TRBJ2-2, with D hard to call. The sample comprised whole blood. The DNA for the CDR3 is TGTGCCAGCAGCACCCCTCGACGTCAGGTGCCCACCGGGGAGCTGTTTTTT. Translation gives CASSTPRRQVPTGELFF.